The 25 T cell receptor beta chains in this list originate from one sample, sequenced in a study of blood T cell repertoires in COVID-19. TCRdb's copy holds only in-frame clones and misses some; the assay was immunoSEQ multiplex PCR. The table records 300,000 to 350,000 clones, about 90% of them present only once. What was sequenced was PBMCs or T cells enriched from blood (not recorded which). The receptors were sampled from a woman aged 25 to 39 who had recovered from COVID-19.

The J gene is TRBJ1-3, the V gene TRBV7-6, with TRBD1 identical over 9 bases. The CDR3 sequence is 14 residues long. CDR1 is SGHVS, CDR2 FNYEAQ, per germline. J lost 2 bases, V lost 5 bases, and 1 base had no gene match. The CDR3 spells CASSGDRAGNTIYF. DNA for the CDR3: TGTGCCAGCAGCGGGGACAGGGCTGGAAACACCATATATTTT.

CDR3 in DNA: TGTGCCAGCAGCTGGAGGGTCCAGGGCTCACCCTCTGGAAACACCATATATTTT. Amino acids: CASSWRVQGSPSGNTIYF. The genes are TRBV11-2 and TRBJ1-3; possibly TRBD1 for D (5 bases). The CDR3 runs to 18 residues. V was trimmed by 4 bases and J by 0 bases, leaving 19 bases between them. Germline lookup yields CDR1 SGHAT and CDR2 FQNNGV.

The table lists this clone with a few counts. The CDR3 sequence: CASSTTGRSYTF. The CDR3 nucleotides are TGTGCCAGTAGTACCACAGGGCGAAGCTACACCTTC. The rearrangement links TRBV19 to TRBJ1-2; the D gene is possibly TRBD1 (6 bases). Germline loops: CDR1 LNHDA, CDR2 SQIVND (reference sequence). Deletions cut 4 bases from V and 9 bases from J, with 12 bases between. The CDR3 covers 12 residues.

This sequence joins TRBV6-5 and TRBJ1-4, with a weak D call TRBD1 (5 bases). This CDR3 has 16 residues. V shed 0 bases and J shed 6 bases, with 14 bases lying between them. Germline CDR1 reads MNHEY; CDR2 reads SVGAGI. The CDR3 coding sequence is TGTGCCAGCAGTTACTCGAAAGGGGCGAACGATGAAAAACTGTTTTTT. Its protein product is CASSYSKGANDEKLFF.

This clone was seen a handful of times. CDR3 sequence reads: CAWSGRVNGEQYF. Here the CDR3 DNA reads TGTGCCTGGAGTGGCAGGGTGAATGGCGAGCAGTACTTC. This rearrangement joins TRBV30 to TRBJ2-7, with a weak D call TRBD1 (5 bases). The CDR3 is 13 amino acids. Trimming removed 1 base from V and 6 bases from J, with 13 bases in between. The germline V gene has CDR1 GTSNPN and CDR2 SVGIG (reference sequence).

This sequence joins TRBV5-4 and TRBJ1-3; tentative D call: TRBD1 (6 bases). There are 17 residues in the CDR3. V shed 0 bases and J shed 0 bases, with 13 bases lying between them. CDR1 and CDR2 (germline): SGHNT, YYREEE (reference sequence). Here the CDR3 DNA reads TGTGCCAGCAGCTTGGGAGGACAGAGCAACTCTGGAAACACCATATATTTT. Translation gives CASSLGGQSNSGNTIYF.

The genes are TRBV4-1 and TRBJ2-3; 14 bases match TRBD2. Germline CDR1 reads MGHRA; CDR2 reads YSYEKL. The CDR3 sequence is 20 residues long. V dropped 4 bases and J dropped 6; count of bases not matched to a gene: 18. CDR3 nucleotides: TGCGCCAGCAGCCTCCGGGGGACTAGCGGGGGCCTAAATCCAGGGGATACGCAGTATTTT. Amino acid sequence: CASSLRGTSGGLNPGDTQYF.

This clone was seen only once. The CDR3 coding sequence is TGTGCCAGCAGTCCTAGCGGGGCGTTCCAAGAGACCCAGTACTTC. Translated, it gives CASSPSGAFQETQYF. V gene TRBV28 combines with J gene TRBJ2-5, with 9 nucleotides matching TRBD2. The CDR3 loop spans 15 amino acids. From germline, CDR1 is MDHEN and CDR2 SYDVKM. The J segment lost 1 base and the V segment lost 5 bases, leaving 5 bases of the junction unmatched. The full variable domain, rest sourced from reference TRBV28 and TRBJ2-5, is DVKVTQSSRYLVKRTGEKVFLECVQDMDHENMFWYRQDPGLGLRLIYFSYDVKMKEKGDIPEGYSVSREKKERFSLILESASTNQTSMYLCASSPSGAFQETQYFGPGTRLLVL.

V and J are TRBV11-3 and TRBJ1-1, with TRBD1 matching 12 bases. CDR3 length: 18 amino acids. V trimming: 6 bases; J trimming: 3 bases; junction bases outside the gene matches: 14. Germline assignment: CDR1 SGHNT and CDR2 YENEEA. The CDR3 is CASRGGQGAIPSDTEAFF. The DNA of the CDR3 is TGTGCCAGCAGAGGGGGACAGGGGGCAATTCCCTCGGACACTGAAGCTTTCTTT.

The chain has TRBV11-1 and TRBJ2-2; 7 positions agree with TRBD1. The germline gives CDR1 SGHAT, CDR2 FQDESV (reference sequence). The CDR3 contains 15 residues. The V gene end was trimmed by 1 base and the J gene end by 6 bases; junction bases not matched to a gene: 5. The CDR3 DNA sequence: TGTGCCAGCAGCTTAGGGGCAGGGGGATCCGGGGAGCTGTTTTTT. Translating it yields CASSLGAGGSGELFF.

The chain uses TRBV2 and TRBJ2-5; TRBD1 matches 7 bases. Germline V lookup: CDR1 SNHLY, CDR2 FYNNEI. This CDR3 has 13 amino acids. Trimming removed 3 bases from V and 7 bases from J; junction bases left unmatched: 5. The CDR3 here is CASSETGSGTQYF. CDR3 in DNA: TGTGCCAGCAGTGAGACAGGGTCAGGGACCCAGTACTTC.

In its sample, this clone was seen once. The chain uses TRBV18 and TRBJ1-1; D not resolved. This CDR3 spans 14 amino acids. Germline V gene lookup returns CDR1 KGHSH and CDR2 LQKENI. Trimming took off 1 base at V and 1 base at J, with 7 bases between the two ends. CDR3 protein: CASSPLGRNTEAFF. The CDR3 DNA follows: TGTGCCAGCTCACCACTTGGGAGGAACACTGAAGCTTTCTTT. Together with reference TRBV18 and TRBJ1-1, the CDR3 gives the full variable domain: NAGVMQNPRHLVRRRGQEARLRCSPMKGHSHVYWYRQLPEEGLKFMVYLQKENIIDESGMPKERFSAEFPKEGPSILRIQQVVRGDSAAYFCASSPLGRNTEAFFGQGTRLTVV.

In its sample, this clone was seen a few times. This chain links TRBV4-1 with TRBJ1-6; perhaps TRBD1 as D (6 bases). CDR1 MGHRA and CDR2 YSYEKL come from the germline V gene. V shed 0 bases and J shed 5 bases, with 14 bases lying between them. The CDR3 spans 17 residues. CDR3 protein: CASSQDSFGQNNSPLHF. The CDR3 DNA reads TGCGCCAGCAGCCAAGATTCTTTTGGACAGAATAATTCACCCCTCCACTTT.

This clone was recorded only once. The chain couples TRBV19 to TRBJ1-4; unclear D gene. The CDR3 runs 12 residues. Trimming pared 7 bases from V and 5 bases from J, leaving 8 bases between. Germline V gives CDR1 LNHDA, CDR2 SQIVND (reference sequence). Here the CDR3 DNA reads TGTGCCAGTAAGAGGGCAAATGAAAAACTGTTTTTT. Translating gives CASKRANEKLFF.

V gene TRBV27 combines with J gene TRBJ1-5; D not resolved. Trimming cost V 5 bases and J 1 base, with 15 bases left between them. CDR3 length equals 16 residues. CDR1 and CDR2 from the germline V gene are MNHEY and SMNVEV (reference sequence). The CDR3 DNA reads TGTGCCAGCAGTGCCTACTCAGGTTCCAGCAATCAGCCCCAGCATTTT. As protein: CASSAYSGSSNQPQHF.

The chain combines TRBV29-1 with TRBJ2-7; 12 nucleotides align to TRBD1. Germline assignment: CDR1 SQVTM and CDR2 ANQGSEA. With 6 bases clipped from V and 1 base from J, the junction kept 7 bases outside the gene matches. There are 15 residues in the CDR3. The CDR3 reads CSVEGDRGPSYEQYF. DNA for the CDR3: TGCAGCGTCGAGGGGGACAGGGGGCCTTCCTACGAGCAGTACTTC.

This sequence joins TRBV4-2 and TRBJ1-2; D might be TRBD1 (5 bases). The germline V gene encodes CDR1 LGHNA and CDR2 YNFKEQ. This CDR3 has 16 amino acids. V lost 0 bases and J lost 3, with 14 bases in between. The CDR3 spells CASSQDIGRADYGYTF. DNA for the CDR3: TGTGCCAGCAGCCAAGATATCGGCAGGGCGGACTATGGCTACACCTTC.

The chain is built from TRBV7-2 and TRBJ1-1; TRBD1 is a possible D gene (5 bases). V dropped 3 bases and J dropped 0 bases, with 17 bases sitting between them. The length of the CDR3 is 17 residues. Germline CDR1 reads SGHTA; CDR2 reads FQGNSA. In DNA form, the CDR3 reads TGTGCCAGCAGCTTGGACATTCCCCGCCGGGTGAACACTGAAGCTTTCTTT. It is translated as CASSLDIPRRVNTEAFF.

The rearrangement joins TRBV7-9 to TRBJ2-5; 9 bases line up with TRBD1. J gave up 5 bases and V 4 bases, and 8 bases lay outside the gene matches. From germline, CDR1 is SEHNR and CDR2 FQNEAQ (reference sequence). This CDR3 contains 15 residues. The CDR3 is CASSSLQGAGETQYF. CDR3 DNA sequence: TGTGCCAGCAGCTCCTTACAGGGGGCTGGGGAGACCCAGTACTTC.

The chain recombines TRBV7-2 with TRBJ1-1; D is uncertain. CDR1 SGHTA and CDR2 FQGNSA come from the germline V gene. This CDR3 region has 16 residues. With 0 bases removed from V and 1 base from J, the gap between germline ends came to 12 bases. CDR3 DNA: TGTGCCAGCAGCTTAGCATTTGGGCTTCAGAACACTGAAGCTTTCTTT. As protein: CASSLAFGLQNTEAFF.

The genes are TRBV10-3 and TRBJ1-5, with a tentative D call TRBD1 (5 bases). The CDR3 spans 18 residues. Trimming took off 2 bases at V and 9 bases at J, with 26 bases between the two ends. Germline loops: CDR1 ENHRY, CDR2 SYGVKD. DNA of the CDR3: TGTGCCATCAGTGAGCCCCTGTCTGGGGTGATAGGGAGGGGGCCCCAGCATTTT. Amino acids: CAISEPLSGVIGRGPQHF.

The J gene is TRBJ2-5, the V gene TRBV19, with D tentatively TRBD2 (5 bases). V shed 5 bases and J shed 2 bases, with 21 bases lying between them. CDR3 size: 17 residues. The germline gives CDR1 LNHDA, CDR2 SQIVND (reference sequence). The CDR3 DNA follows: TGTGCCAGTAGTTCTCCCCCAGGACTGCTTCTACAAGAGACCCAGTACTTC. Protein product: CASSSPPGLLLQETQYF.

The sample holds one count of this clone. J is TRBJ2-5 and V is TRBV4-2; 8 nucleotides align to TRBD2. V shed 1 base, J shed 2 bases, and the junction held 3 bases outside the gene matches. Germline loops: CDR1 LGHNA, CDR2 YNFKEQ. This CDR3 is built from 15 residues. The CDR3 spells CASSQATSGQETQYF. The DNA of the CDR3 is TGTGCCAGCAGCCAAGCTACTAGCGGACAAGAGACCCAGTACTTC.

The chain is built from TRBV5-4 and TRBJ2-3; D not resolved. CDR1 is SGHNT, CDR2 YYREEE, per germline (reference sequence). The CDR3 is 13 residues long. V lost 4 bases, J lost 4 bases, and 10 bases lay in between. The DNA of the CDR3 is TGTGCCAGCAGCGCCACATACGCAGATACGCAGTATTTT. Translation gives CASSATYADTQYF.

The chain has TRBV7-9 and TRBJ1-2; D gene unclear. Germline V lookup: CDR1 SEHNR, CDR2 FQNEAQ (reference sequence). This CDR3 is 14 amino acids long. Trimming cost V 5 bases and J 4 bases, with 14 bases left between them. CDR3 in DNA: TGTGCCAGCAGCCCCCGACTGGTTGGCTATGGCTACACCTTC. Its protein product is CASSPRLVGYGYTF.